The rows below give T cell receptor beta chains drawn from one sample of a study of blood T cell repertoires in COVID-19. Produced via immunoSEQ multiplex PCR; TCRdb's table is partial and in-frame only. Here the sample spans 55,000 to 80,000 clones, around 78% being singletons. The sample consisted of peripheral blood. These receptors were collected from an elderly woman with acute or convalescent COVID-19. The CDR3 runs from the conserved cysteine through the conserved F or W. The D gene is left open where the match is weak. Clone sizes are given selectively: once, few, many, or a class where the clone is expanded.

j_gene,abundance,v_gene,d_gene,CDR3nt,CDR3aa
TRBJ2-4,NA,TRBV13,TRBD1,TGTGCCAGCAGCCCCCGGGACAGTCCCCAAAACATTCAGTACTTC,CASSPRDSPQNIQYF
TRBJ2-4,once,TRBV9,TRBD2,TGTGCCAGCAGCGCAGCGGGACTAGCGGGAGTCGGAGCCAAAAACATTCAGTACTTC,CASSAAGLAGVGAKNIQYF
TRBJ2-7,NA,TRBV27,NA,TGTGCCAGCCGGACGGGAGTCGGGCAGTACTTC,CASRTGVGQYF
TRBJ2-3,NA,TRBV11-3,NA,TGTGCCAGCAGCCCAAGGACGGGGTACACAGATACGCAGTATTTT,CASSPRTGYTDTQYF
TRBJ2-1,NA,TRBV10-3,TRBD1,TGTGCCATCCAAACTGCGGGACAGGGCTACAATGAGCAGTTCTTC,CAIQTAGQGYNEQFF
TRBJ2-1,NA,TRBV14,NA,TGTGCCAGCAGCCAAGATTTGGGCCCGATGGTTGTGAATGAGCAGTTCTTC,CASSQDLGPMVVNEQFF
TRBJ2-6,NA,TRBV21-1,NA,NA,CASSPQEVGQGSSSSWANVLTF
TRBJ2-7,NA,TRBV4-1,TRBD2,TGCGCCAGCAGCCAAGTGACTAGCGGGAAGAGCTCCTACGAGCAGTACTTC,CASSQVTSGKSSYEQYF
TRBJ1-2,NA,TRBV30,TRBD1,TGTGCCTGGAGTCGGGACAGTTTCTCGGGCTACACCTTC,CAWSRDSFSGYTF
TRBJ2-2,NA,TRBV19,TRBD1,TGTGCCAGTGTCCCAAGCCGGGACAGGGGGAATGCGAACACCGGGGAGCTGTTTTTT,CASVPSRDRGNANTGELFF
TRBJ1-3,NA,TRBV7-8,NA,TGTGCCAGCAGCTTAATTTGGTCGGCGGTCTCTGGAAACACCATATATTTT,CASSLIWSAVSGNTIYF
TRBJ1-1,NA,TRBV5-1,TRBD1,TGCGCCAGCAGCTTGCCGGACAGGGGAGCGACCATGAACACTGAAGCTTTCTTT,CASSLPDRGATMNTEAFF
TRBJ1-4,NA,TRBV12-5,TRBD1,TGTGCTAGTGCCCCCGGCAGGGGGCGCGCAGCAACTAATGAAAAACTGTTTTTT,CASAPGRGRAATNEKLFF
TRBJ2-3,NA,TRBV7-2,TRBD2,TGTGCCAGCAGCCCCCAAGCGGGAGGGACAGATACGCAGTATTTT,CASSPQAGGTDTQYF
TRBJ2-1,NA,TRBV19,TRBD2,TGTGCCAGTAGTATCGGCGGGGGGGCCCGAAATGAGCAGTTCTTC,CASSIGGGARNEQFF
TRBJ2-5,NA,TRBV7-6,TRBD2,TGTGCCAGCAGCCCCGGGGGTAGCGGGGGGGAGACCCAGTACTTC,CASSPGGSGGETQYF
TRBJ2-1,once,TRBV6-2/TRBV6-3,NA,TGTGCCAGCAGTCGAGCGGGCTCCTACAATGAGCAGTTCTTC,CASSRAGSYNEQFF
TRBJ2-6,NA,TRBV30,NA,TGTGCCTGGGCGGCTGGGGCCAACGTCCTGACTTTC,CAWAAGANVLTF
TRBJ2-1,few,TRBV7-9,TRBD1,TGTGCCAGCAGCCCCCGCTGGGACAGCGAAATGGAGCAGTTCTTC,CASSPRWDSEMEQFF
TRBJ1-1,NA,TRBV5-6,NA,TGTGCCAGCAGCCCGGGGGTGAGGATGAACACTGAAGCTTTCTTT,CASSPGVRMNTEAFF
TRBJ1-1,NA,TRBV5-5,TRBD1,TGTGCCAGCAGCTTGGGGGACAGTTTTAGTCCTGAAGCTTTCTTT,CASSLGDSFSPEAFF
TRBJ1-2,many,TRBV6-4,NA,TGTGCCAGCAGTGAGGAGGGGACCTATGGCTACACCTTC,CASSEEGTYGYTF
TRBJ1-2,few,TRBV19,TRBD1,TGTGCCAGTAACAAAGGACAGGCAAGCTATGGCTACACCTTC,CASNKGQASYGYTF
TRBJ1-2,NA,TRBV19,TRBD1,TGTGCCAGTAGTGACCGGGACAGAACCTTGTCTGGCTACACCTTC,CASSDRDRTLSGYTF
TRBJ1-6,NA,TRBV28,NA,TGTGCCAGCGCCACGCGGTCACCCCTCCACTTT,CASATRSPLHF
TRBJ1-2,few,TRBV6-6,NA,TGTGCCAGCAGCCCCGGGAAGTCCTATGGCTACACCTTC,CASSPGKSYGYTF
TRBJ1-2,NA,TRBV27,TRBD1,TGTGCCAGCAGTTTGGACAGGGCTGCTAACTATGGCTACACCTTC,CASSLDRAANYGYTF
TRBJ1-5,NA,TRBV19,TRBD1,TGTGCCAGTAGTAGCGGACAGGGGGCCGGACAGCCCCAGCATTTT,CASSSGQGAGQPQHF
TRBJ1-3,once,TRBV2,TRBD1,TGTGCCAGTACCGGACAGGGGTTATCATTGGACTCTGGAAACACCATATATTTT,CASTGQGLSLDSGNTIYF
TRBJ1-6,NA,TRBV5-1,NA,TGCGCCAGCAGCTTGGCGGGAAATTCACCCCTCCACTTT,CASSLAGNSPLHF
TRBJ1-2,NA,TRBV18,NA,TGTGCCAGCTCACCACTAAGGGAGTATGGCTACACCTTC,CASSPLREYGYTF
TRBJ1-2,NA,TRBV3-1/TRBV3-2,NA,TGTGCCAGCAGCCCTGGGGGGGGCCCGAGATATGGCTACACCTTC,CASSPGGGPRYGYTF
TRBJ1-5,NA,TRBV19,TRBD1,TGTGCCAGTAGTTGGGGACCGGGACAGGGGTCAATTGCCCAGCATTTT,CASSWGPGQGSIAQHF
TRBJ1-2,NA,TRBV19,NA,TGTGCCAGTAGTATTTCTTCGGGGGTGTTGGATGGCTACACCTTC,CASSISSGVLDGYTF
TRBJ1-2,NA,TRBV28,TRBD1,TGTGCCAGCCTTATCCAGGACAGGGTGGATGGCTACACCTTC,CASLIQDRVDGYTF
TRBJ1-5,NA,TRBV11-2,NA,TGTGCCAGCAGCTTAGGATCCAGGGACAAGCCCCAGCATTTT,CASSLGSRDKPQHF